This T cell receptor beta chain was recovered during a study of CD8 T cells in ankylosing spondylitis (dated by TCRdb to the late 2010s). Background for the entire study: T cell receptor beta repertoires were profiled in healthy donors and ankylosing spondylitis patients so that disease-linked TCR variants could be found. Samples of peripheral blood were taken, and for ankylosing spondylitis patients, synovial fluid was collected as well. In total, the full study cohort was made up of about 99 healthy donors and roughly 27 ankylosing spondylitis patients.

On the study overall, not on this receptor specifically: Some of the motif variants had been reported before in the synovial fluid and blood of reactive arthritis patients, a finding that suggests common disease-initiation mechanisms. Blood from ankylosing spondylitis patients appeared to be characterized by a TCR beta motif made up of eight highly homologous amino acid variants. The disease-linked clones had a CD8+ phenotype and were found at relatively low frequencies in peripheral blood. The disease-linked clones were reported as significantly enriched in matched synovial fluid samples from ankylosing spondylitis patients.

As to this clonotype: Its antigen is not yet known. A clone one base away is much larger, so this may be a read error.

The data were produced on an Illumina HiSeq 2500. Quantitative 5'-RACE with molecular barcodes was the method used to prepare the TCR beta libraries. In the source study's methods: A new computational method based on a probabilistic model of VDJ rearrangement was used to identify disease-linked TCR variants. TCRdb trimmed public reads at Q25 via fastp, called clones via MiXCR and kept in-frame beta chains. Every CDR3 protein is listed once, alongside the most common genes and DNA of its rows. TCRdb, not the original authors, processed these V and J calls. Here the sample has 200,000 to 250,000 distinct CDR3 sequences; over 9.5% occur a single time. 21% of the sample is held by the ten biggest clonotypes. This receptor was obtained from a male donor with ankylosing spondylitis or in good health (not recorded which). Sequenced: blood, either unsorted or a sorted T cell fraction (not recorded which).

CDR3 reads: CGSSFTGKEDTQYF. The DNA is TGTGGCAGCAGTTTCACGGGCAAAGAAGATACGCAGTATTTT. The rearranged segments are TRBV27 and TRBJ2-3; no confident D gene assignment can be made. From its cysteine to its phenylalanine, the CDR3 spans 14 amino acids. Only the CDR3 DNA is retained, 42 bases long and in frame from the first base. Looking up the germline V gene (reference sequence) yields CDR1 MNHEY and CDR2 SMNVEV.